This TCR beta chain stems from a study of blood T cell repertoires in COVID-19. At the level of the study: Donors in the United States, Italy and Spain gave samples during acute or convalescent COVID-19. T cells, B-cell-depleted T cells, or PBMCs provided the cDNA or gDNA that served as material.

Authors' methods: The authors estimated nucleated cell counts from reference gene primer amplification. This table comes from immunoSEQ multiplex PCR, and its TCRdb copy is limited to in-frame clones, with some not included. V and J calls and clone size are copied from that table; D and trimming were computed from the DNA. The sample carries 120,000 or so clones, 86% recorded once. This clonotype was sampled from a man between 65 and 79 years old who had recovered from COVID-19. The sample taken for sequencing was peripheral blood.

This CDR3 is CASSFRGRRYEQYF. Written as DNA, the CDR3 is TGTGCCAGCAGTTTCCGGGGGAGACGGTACGAGCAGTACTTC. The chain joins TRBV27 to TRBJ2-7, with D tentatively TRBD2 (6 bases). V dropped 3 bases and J dropped 4 bases, with 13 bases sitting between them. Germline V gene data show CDR1 as MNHEY and CDR2 as SMNVEV (reference sequence). This CDR3 contains 14 residues.